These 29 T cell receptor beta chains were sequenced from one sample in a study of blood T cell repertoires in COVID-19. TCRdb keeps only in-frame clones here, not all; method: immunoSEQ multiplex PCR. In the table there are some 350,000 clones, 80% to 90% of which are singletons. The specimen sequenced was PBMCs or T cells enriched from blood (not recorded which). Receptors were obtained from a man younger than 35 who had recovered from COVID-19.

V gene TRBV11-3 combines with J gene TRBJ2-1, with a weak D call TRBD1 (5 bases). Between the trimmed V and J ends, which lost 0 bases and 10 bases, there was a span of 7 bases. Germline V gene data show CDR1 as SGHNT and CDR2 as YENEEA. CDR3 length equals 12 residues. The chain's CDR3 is CASSLDRQEQFF. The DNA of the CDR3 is TGTGCCAGCAGCTTAGACCGACAGGAGCAGTTCTTC.

The CDR3 protein is CASSPEVYNEQFF. The CDR3 nucleotides read TGTGCCAGCAGCCCGGAGGTTTACAATGAGCAGTTCTTC. The rearrangement uses TRBV4-2 and TRBJ2-1, with D possibly matching TRBD2 (5 bases). V lost 4 bases and J 4 bases, leaving 8 bases between the germline ends. Germline V lookup: CDR1 LGHNA, CDR2 YNFKEQ. This CDR3 has 13 residues.

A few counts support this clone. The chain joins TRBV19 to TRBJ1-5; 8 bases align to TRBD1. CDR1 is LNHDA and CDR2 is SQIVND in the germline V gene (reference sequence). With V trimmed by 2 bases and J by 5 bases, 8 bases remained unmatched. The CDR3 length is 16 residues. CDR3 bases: TGTGCCAGTAGTATAAGGCAGGGGGCAGGATATCAGCCCCAGCATTTT. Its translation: CASSIRQGAGYQPQHF.

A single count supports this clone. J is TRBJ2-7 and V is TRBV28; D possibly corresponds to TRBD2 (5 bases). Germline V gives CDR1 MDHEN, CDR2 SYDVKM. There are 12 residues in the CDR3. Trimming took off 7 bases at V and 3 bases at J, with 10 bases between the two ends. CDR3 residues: CASTRGGYEQYF. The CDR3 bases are TGTGCCAGCACTCGGGGTGGCTACGAGCAGTACTTC.

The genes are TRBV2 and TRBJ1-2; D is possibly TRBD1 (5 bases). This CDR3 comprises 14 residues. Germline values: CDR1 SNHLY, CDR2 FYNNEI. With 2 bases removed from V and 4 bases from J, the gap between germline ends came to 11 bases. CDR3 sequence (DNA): TGTGCCAGCAGTGAAAATGGGGGAGGCTATGGCTACACCTTC. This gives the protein CASSENGGGYGYTF.

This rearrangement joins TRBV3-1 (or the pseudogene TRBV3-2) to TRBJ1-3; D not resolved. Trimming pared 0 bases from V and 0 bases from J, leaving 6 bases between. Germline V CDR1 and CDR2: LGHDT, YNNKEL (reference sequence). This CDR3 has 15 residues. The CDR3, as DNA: TGTGCCAGCAGCCAAGACGGGAGCTCTGGAAACACCATATATTTT. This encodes CASSQDGSSGNTIYF.

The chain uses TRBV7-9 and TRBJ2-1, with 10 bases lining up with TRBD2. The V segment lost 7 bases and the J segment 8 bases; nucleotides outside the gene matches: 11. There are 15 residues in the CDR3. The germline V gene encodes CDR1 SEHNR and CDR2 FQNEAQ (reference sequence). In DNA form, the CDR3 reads TGTGCCAGCATCCCCCAGCGGGGGGGCTTCGATGAGCAGTTCTTC. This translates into CASIPQRGGFDEQFF.

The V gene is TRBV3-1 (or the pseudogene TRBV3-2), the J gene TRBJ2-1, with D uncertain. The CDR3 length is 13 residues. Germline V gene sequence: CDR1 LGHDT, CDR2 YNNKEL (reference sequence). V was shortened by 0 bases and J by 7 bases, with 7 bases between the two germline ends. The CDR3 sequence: CASSQDPPNEQFF. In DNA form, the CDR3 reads TGTGCCAGCAGCCAAGATCCCCCAAATGAGCAGTTCTTC.

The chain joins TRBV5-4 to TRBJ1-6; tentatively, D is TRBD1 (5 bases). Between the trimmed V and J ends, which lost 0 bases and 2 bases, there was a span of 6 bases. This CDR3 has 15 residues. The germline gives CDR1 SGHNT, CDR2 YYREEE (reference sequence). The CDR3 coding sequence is TGTGCCAGCAGCTTGGAACAGGCCTATAATTCACCCCTCCACTTT. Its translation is CASSLEQAYNSPLHF.

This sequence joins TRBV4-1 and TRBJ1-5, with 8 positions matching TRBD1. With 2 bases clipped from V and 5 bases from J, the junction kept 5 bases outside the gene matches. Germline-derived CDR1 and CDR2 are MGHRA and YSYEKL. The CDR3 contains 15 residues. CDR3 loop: CASSQRGTGDQPQHF. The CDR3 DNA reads TGCGCCAGCAGCCAACGGGGGACAGGAGATCAGCCCCAGCATTTT.

This CDR3 reads CASSQGDIGRNTIYF. CDR3 in DNA: TGTGCCAGCAGCCAAGGGGACATCGGGCGAAACACCATATATTTT. The genes are TRBV3-1 (or the pseudogene TRBV3-2) and TRBJ1-3; TRBD1 is a possible D gene (6 bases). Germline V gene sequence: CDR1 LGHDT, CDR2 YNNKEL (reference sequence). The ends were cut back, 1 base at V and 5 bases at J, with 12 bases in the middle. CDR3 size: 15 residues.

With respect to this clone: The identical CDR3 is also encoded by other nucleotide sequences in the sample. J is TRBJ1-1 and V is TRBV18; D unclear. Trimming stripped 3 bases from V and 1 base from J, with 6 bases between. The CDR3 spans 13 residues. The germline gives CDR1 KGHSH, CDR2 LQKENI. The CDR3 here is CASSPAGNTEAFF. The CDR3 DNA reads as TGTGCCAGCTCACCCGCAGGGAACACTGAAGCTTTCTTT.

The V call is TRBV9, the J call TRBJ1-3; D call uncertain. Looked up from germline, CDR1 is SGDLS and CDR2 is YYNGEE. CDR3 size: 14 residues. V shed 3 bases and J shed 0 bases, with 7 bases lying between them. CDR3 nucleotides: TGTGCCAGCAGCGCCACGGGCTCTGGAAACACCATATATTTT. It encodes CASSATGSGNTIYF.

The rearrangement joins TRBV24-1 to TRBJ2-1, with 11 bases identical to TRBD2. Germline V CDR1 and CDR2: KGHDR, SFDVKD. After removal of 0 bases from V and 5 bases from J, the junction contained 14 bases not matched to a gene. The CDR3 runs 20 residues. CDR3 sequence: CATSDLHPSGGFLGNNEQFF. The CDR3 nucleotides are TGTGCCACCAGTGATTTGCATCCTAGCGGGGGGTTTCTGGGCAACAATGAGCAGTTCTTC.

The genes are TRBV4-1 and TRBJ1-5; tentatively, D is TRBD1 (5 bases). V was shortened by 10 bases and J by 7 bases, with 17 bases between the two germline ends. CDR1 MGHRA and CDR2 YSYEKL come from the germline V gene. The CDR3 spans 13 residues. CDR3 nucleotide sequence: TGCGCCACCGCGCGGGGGGAGGGCCAGCCCCAGCATTTT. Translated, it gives CATARGEGQPQHF.

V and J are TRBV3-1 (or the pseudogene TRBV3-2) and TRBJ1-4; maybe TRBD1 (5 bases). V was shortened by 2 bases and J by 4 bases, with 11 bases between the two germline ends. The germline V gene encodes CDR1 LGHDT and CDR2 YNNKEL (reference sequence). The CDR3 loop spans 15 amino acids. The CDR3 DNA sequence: TGTGCCAGCAGCCAATCTGACAGATATAATGAAAAACTGTTTTTT. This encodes CASSQSDRYNEKLFF.

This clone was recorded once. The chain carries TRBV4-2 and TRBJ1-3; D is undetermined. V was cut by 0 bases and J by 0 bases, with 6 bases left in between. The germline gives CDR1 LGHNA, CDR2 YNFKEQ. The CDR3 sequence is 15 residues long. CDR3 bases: TGTGCCAGCAGCCAAGACGTTAGCTCTGGAAACACCATATATTTT. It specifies CASSQDVSSGNTIYF.

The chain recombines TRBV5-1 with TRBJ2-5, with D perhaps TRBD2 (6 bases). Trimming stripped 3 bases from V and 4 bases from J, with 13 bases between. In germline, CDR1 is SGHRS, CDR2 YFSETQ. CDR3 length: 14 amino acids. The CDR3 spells CASSWRDWAETQYF. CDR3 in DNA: TGCGCCAGCAGCTGGCGGGATTGGGCAGAGACCCAGTACTTC.

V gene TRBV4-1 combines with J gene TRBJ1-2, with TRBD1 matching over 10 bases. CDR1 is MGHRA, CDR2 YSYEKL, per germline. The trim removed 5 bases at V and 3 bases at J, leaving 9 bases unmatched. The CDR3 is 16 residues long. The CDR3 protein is CASSNRQGALDYGYTF. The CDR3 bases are TGCGCCAGCAGCAACCGACAGGGGGCGCTGGACTATGGCTACACCTTC.

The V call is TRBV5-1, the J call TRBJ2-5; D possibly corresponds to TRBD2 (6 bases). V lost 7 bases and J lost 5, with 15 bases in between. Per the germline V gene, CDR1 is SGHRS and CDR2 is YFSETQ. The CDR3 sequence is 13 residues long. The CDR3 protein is CASSRDSGETQYF. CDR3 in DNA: TGCGCCAGCTCCCGCGACAGCGGGGAGACCCAGTACTTC.

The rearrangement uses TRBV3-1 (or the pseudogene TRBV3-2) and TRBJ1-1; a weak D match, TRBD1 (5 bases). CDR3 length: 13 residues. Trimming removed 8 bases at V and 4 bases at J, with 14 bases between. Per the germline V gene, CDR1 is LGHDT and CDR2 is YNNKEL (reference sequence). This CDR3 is CASGGEGLTEAFF. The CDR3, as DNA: TGTGCCAGCGGGGGGGAGGGCCTCACTGAAGCTTTCTTT.

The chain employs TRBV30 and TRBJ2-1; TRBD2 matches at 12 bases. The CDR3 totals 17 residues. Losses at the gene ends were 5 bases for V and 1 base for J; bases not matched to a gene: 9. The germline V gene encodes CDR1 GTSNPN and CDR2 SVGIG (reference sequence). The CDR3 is CAWRLAGAVGSYNEQFF. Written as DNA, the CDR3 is TGTGCCTGGCGACTAGCGGGAGCCGTGGGTTCCTACAATGAGCAGTTCTTC.

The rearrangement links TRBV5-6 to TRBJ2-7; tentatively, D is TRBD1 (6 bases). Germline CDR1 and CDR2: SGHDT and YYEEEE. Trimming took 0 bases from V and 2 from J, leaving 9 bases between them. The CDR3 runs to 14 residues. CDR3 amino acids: CASSLGQGPYEQYF. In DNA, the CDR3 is TGTGCCAGCAGCTTGGGGCAGGGGCCCTACGAGCAGTACTTC.

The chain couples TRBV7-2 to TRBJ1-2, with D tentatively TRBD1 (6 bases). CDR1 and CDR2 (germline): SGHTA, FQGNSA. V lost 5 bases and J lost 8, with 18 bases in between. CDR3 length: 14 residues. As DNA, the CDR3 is TGTGCCAGCAGCGGGAGTAACAGGGTCGGCGGCTACACCTTC. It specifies CASSGSNRVGGYTF.

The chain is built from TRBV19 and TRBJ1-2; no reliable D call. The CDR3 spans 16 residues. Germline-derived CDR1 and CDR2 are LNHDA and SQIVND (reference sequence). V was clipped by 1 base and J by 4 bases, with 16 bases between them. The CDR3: CASSIAPAGNGYGYTF. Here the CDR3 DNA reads TGTGCCAGTAGTATAGCCCCGGCGGGGAATGGCTATGGCTACACCTTC.

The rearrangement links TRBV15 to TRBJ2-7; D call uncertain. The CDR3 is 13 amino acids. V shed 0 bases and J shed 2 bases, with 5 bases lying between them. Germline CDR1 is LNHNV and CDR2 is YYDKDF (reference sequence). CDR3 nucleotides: TGTGCCACCAGCAGAGATCAGGCCTACGAGCAGTACTTC. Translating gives CATSRDQAYEQYF. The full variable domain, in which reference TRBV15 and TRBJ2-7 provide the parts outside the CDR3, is DAMVIQNPRYQVTQFGKPVTLSCSQTLNHNVMYWYQQKSSQAPKLLFHYYDKDFNNEADTPDNFQSRRPNTSFCFLDIRSPGLGDTAMYLCATSRDQAYEQYFGPGTRLTVT.

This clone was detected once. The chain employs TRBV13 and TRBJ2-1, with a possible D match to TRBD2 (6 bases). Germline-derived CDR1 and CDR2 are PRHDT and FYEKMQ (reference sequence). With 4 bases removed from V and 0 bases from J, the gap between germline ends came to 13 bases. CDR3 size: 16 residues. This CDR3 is CASSSLAISSYNEQFF. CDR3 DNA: TGTGCCAGCAGCTCCCTAGCGATCAGCTCCTACAATGAGCAGTTCTTC.

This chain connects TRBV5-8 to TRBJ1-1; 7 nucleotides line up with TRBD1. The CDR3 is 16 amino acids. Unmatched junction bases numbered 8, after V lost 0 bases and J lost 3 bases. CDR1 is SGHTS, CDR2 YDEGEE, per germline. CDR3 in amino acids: CASSLGYRGRHTEAFF. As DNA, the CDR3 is TGTGCCAGCAGCTTGGGCTACAGGGGAAGGCACACTGAAGCTTTCTTT.

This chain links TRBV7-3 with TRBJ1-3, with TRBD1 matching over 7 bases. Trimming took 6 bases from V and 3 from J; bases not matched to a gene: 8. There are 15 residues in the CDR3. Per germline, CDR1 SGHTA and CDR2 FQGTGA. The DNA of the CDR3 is TGTGCCAGCAGTCCGGGCCAGGGGGTTGGAAACACCATATATTTT. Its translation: CASSPGQGVGNTIYF.